Included here is one TCR beta chain sequence, with context. Healthy individuals of Caucasian origin from Russia, aged roughly 6 to 90, served as donors. This record belongs to a study of blood T cells in healthy people across ages. A second PCR, run for roughly 7 to 12 cycles, used a sample-barcoded 5' primer plus a J-beta primer mix. TCRdb redid the calling of the 5' RACE reads with MiXCR, one entry per CDR3 protein. This repertoire shows under 2,000,000 distinct CDR3 sequences, 49% found once; its top ten account for over 2%. This CDR3 has 13 amino acids. With V trimmed by 10 bases and J by 2 bases, 7 bases remained unmatched. Germline lookup yields CDR1 MDHEN and CDR2 SYDVKM.

The V and J genes are TRBV28 and TRBJ1-2; TRBD1 matches 7 bases. Input material: blood. The sequence derives from a woman in her thirties or forties in good health. The CDR3 is CAIVGTANYGYTF. For the CDR3, the DNA is TGTGCCATCGTAGGGACAGCAAACTATGGCTACACCTTC.